The 14 T cell receptor beta chains presented below share a single source sample, sequenced in a study of beta chain features in type 1 diabetes. Antigens of these TCRs are unknown. Study-level points and caveats: A moderate, significant TCRB CDR3 shortening appeared in type 1 diabetes across four CD4+ subsets.

Expressed TCRB transcripts got sequenced, as all isolated RNA was reverse transcribed. Using immunoSEQ multiplex PCR, the repertoire was profiled, and TCRdb retains in-frame clones only, with some absent. The repertoire has 300,000 or so clones, around 9.3% of them found once; the top ten carry around 1%. Sequencing input: central memory CD4+ T cells from blood. These receptors originate from a man aged 30 to 39 with type 1 diabetes.

The chain uses TRBV6-5 and TRBJ1-6; D might be TRBD1 (6 bases). Per germline, CDR1 MNHEY and CDR2 SVGAGI. V lost 5 bases to trimming and J lost 7 bases, with 15 bases between them. This CDR3 is 15 amino acids long. DNA of the CDR3: TGTGCCAGCAGTAAGACAGGACCCCGGAATTCACCCCTCCACTTT. Amino acid sequence: CASSKTGPRNSPLHF.

The chain couples TRBV7-9 to TRBJ2-3, with 12 bases lining up with TRBD1. J gave up 7 bases and V 2 bases, and 4 bases lay outside the gene matches. The CDR3 spans 15 residues. CDR1 and CDR2 from the germline V gene are SEHNR and FQNEAQ (reference sequence). The CDR3 region has the DNA TGTGCCAGCAGCTTAAGGGGACAGGGGGCGAATACGCAGTATTTT. Amino acids: CASSLRGQGANTQYF.

This clone was seen repeatedly, ten times or more. The CDR3 protein is CASSPGLENTQYF. The CDR3 region has the DNA TGTGCCAGCTCACCCGGACTAGAGAATACGCAGTATTTT. The V call is TRBV18, the J call TRBJ2-3, with 7 bases aligning to TRBD2. In germline, CDR1 is KGHSH, CDR2 LQKENI. The CDR3 sequence is 13 residues long. V shed 3 bases and J 7 bases; nucleotides not matched to a gene: 4.

There are a few counts of this clone. The rearrangement uses TRBV6-5 and TRBJ1-6; a possible D gene is TRBD1 (6 bases). V lost 3 bases, J lost 10 bases, and 16 bases lay in between. The CDR3 totals 15 residues. Germline CDR1 reads MNHEY; CDR2 reads SVGAGI. The CDR3 DNA follows: TGTGCCAGCAGTTATGGGAGGACAGAAGGATCACCCCTCCACTTT. The encoded protein is CASSYGRTEGSPLHF.

CDR3 sequence: CASSPREALNYGYTF. The CDR3 region has the DNA TGTGCCAGCAGCCCCAGAGAGGCTCTAAACTATGGCTACACCTTC. The V and J genes are TRBV6-6 and TRBJ1-2; D unclear. The CDR3 runs 15 residues. The ends were cut back, 6 bases at V and 2 bases at J, with 16 bases in the middle. Germline V gene data show CDR1 as MNHNY and CDR2 as SVGAGI (reference sequence).

This clone has at least ten counts. V usage is TRBV19 and J usage is TRBJ1-5; D gene unclear. The length of the CDR3 is 16 residues. In germline, CDR1 is LNHDA, CDR2 SQIVND (reference sequence). Trimming stripped 10 bases from V and 0 bases from J, with 19 bases between. The CDR3 DNA reads TGTGCCACTCTCCCCTCGGGCAGGTCTAGCAATCAGCCCCAGCATTTT. Its protein is CATLPSGRSSNQPQHF.

This clone was recorded a few times. This chain joins TRBV4-3 and TRBJ1-1; D gene unclear. Germline lookup yields CDR1 LGHNA and CDR2 YSLEER. V was cut by 0 bases and J by 5 bases, with 10 bases left in between. The CDR3 totals 14 residues. The CDR3 region has the DNA TGCGCCAGCAGCCAAGAAGTAACGGGGACTGAAGCTTTCTTT. This codes for CASSQEVTGTEAFF.

This clone was seen repeatedly, ten times or more. V is TRBV11-2 and J is TRBJ1-1, with 7 bases lining up with TRBD1. Germline V CDR1 and CDR2: SGHAT, FQNNGV. The CDR3 loop spans 14 amino acids. V lost 5 bases, J lost 3 bases, and 6 bases stayed unmatched. The CDR3 region is CASSIDRVDTEAFF. The DNA of the CDR3 is TGTGCCAGCAGCATCGACAGGGTTGACACTGAAGCTTTCTTT.

The chain recombines TRBV5-4 with TRBJ2-7; a weak D match, TRBD1 (6 bases). Deletions cut 0 bases from V and 2 bases from J, with 9 bases between. In germline, CDR1 is SGHNT, CDR2 YYREEE (reference sequence). The CDR3 runs 14 residues. The CDR3: CASSLGRGPYEQYF. The CDR3, as DNA: TGTGCCAGCAGCTTGGGCAGGGGCCCCTACGAGCAGTACTTC.

The chain is built from TRBV27 and TRBJ1-4; D unclear. CDR3 length: 13 amino acids. The germline V gene has CDR1 MNHEY and CDR2 SMNVEV (reference sequence). V was pared by 3 bases and J by 1 base, with 3 bases between. CDR3 in DNA: TGTGCCAGCAGTTTTCGAACTAATGAAAAACTGTTTTTT. Its translation: CASSFRTNEKLFF.

The rearrangement joins TRBV2 to TRBJ1-2, with TRBD1 as a possible D gene (6 bases). Germline V gene lookup returns CDR1 SNHLY and CDR2 FYNNEI. There are 15 residues in the CDR3. The V gene lost 0 bases and the J gene lost 8 bases, with 16 bases spanning the gap. The CDR3 DNA follows: TGTGCCAGCAGTGAAGCGCTTCGGGGGGCGGGCGGCTACACCTTC. This encodes CASSEALRGAGGYTF.

V and J are TRBV28 and TRBJ2-5; 9 nucleotides match TRBD1. V lost 5 bases and J lost 4; bases outside the gene matches: 11. Looked up from germline, CDR1 is MDHEN and CDR2 is SYDVKM. The CDR3 spans 16 residues. The CDR3 region is CASSAPGQGGRETQYF. The CDR3 DNA is TGTGCCAGCAGTGCTCCGGGACAGGGAGGGAGAGAGACCCAGTACTTC.

This clone has only a few counts. At one boundary the junction diverges from the germline segment, which might be a read error. Other DNA sequences within the sample encode an identical CDR3. The CDR3 here is CASSLGSTDTQYF. DNA of the CDR3: TGTGCCAGCAGTTTAGGGAGCACAGATACGCAGTATTTT. The chain has TRBV7-9 and TRBJ2-3; D remains unclear. Looked up from germline, CDR1 is SEHNR and CDR2 is FQNEAQ (reference sequence). The CDR3 length is 13 residues.

This clone was counted at least ten times. This chain uses TRBV18 with TRBJ1-1; 7 bases fit TRBD1. Germline assignment: CDR1 KGHSH and CDR2 LQKENI. The CDR3 runs to 14 residues. The V gene end was trimmed by 0 bases and the J gene end by 7 bases; junction bases not matched to a gene: 5. CDR3 DNA: TGTGCCAGCTCACCACCCGGGACAGAGAATGAAGCTTTCTTT. Its protein is CASSPPGTENEAFF.